The 10 T cell receptor beta chains reported below all come from one sample, sequenced in a study of T cells after yellow fever vaccination. TCRdb itself ran the 5' RACE reads through MiXCR, one entry per CDR3 protein. Seen here are approximately 550,000 distinct CDR3 sequences, approximately 21% observed once, and the top ten hold 13% to 15%. The sequenced sample was PBMCs, obtained 15 days after the yellow fever booster vaccination. The receptor set was obtained from a man younger than 40 who received the YFV17D yellow fever vaccine.

V gene TRBV27 combines with J gene TRBJ2-1, with TRBD2 matching over 7 bases. J was trimmed by 8 bases and V by 6 bases; bases with no gene match: 16. Germline V gene lookup returns CDR1 MNHEY and CDR2 SMNVEV (reference sequence). There are 16 residues in the CDR3. This CDR3 reads CASRPEFDGREYEQFF. For the CDR3, the DNA is TGTGCCAGCAGGCCGGAATTTGATGGGAGGGAGTATGAGCAGTTCTTC.

The rearrangement joins TRBV23-1 to TRBJ2-5, with TRBD1 identical over 10 bases. TRBV23-1 is given ORF status, its function remaining uncertain. The CDR3 runs 16 residues. V trimming: 0 bases; J trimming: 1 base; junction bases outside the gene matches: 2. CDR3 bases: TGCGCCAGCAGTCAATCTGACAGGGGGCCCCAAGAGACCCAGTACTTC. It is translated as CASSQSDRGPQETQYF.

This sequence joins TRBV7-2 and TRBJ2-7, with D tentatively TRBD1 or TRBD2 (6 bases each). CDR3 length equals 14 residues. V gave up 9 bases and J gave up 3 bases, with 18 bases separating them. Germline V gene sequence: CDR1 SGHTA, CDR2 FQGNSA. The CDR3 is CASQGTAWGYEQYF. The CDR3 DNA reads TGTGCCAGTCAGGGGACTGCCTGGGGCTACGAGCAGTACTTC.

The V call is TRBV27, the J call TRBJ1-5; TRBD1 is a possible D gene (6 bases). Germline values: CDR1 MNHEY, CDR2 SMNVEV (reference sequence). With 5 bases removed from V and 2 bases from J, the gap between germline ends came to 13 bases. This CDR3 spans 15 amino acids. The CDR3 sequence is CASSPLGGGNQPQHF. The CDR3 bases are TGTGCCAGCAGTCCCCTAGGGGGGGGCAATCAGCCCCAGCATTTT.

This clonotype was detected only a few times. The chain couples TRBV12-3 or TRBV12-4 to TRBJ1-1, with a possible D match to TRBD1 (6 bases). Trimming left V 3 bases short and J 5 bases short, with 13 bases between. The CDR3 loop spans 14 amino acids. CDR3 residues: CASSFRGGETEAFF. As DNA, the CDR3 is TGTGCCAGCAGTTTTAGGGGGGGCGAGACTGAAGCTTTCTTT.

In its sample, this clonotype was seen a few times. The V call is TRBV9, the J call TRBJ2-1; D may match TRBD1 or TRBD2 (5 bases each). Germline assignment: CDR1 SGDLS and CDR2 YYNGEE. The CDR3 is 16 residues long. V was pared by 4 bases and J by 6 bases, with 20 bases between. CDR3 nucleotides: TGTGCCAGCAGCCGCAACCCGGGACCCTCGACCAATGAGCAGTTCTTC. Its protein product is CASSRNPGPSTNEQFF.

The chain carries TRBV7-2 and TRBJ1-4, with 8 positions matching TRBD1. V trimming: 5 bases; J trimming: 7 bases; junction bases outside the gene matches: 9. The CDR3 length is 15 residues. Germline V gene sequence: CDR1 SGHTA, CDR2 FQGNSA. The CDR3 bases are TGTGCCAGCAGCCCAGGAGATACAGGGGGTGAAAAACTGTTTTTT. Encoded protein: CASSPGDTGGEKLFF.

V gene TRBV24-1 combines with J gene TRBJ2-3; TRBD2 might be the D (6 bases). Per germline, CDR1 KGHDR and CDR2 SFDVKD. The germline V and J ends were trimmed by 5 bases and 4 bases, with 15 bases remaining between them. CDR3 length: 15 amino acids. The CDR3 sequence is CATSGFRELADTQYF. In DNA form, the CDR3 reads TGTGCCACCAGTGGGTTCCGGGAGTTGGCAGATACGCAGTATTTT.

V and J are TRBV10-1 and TRBJ2-2; either TRBD1 or TRBD2 may supply D (6 bases each). Per germline, CDR1 WNHNN and CDR2 SYGVQD (reference sequence). V was pared by 0 bases and J by 3 bases, with 11 bases between. This CDR3 is 16 amino acids long. The CDR3 reads CASSESEGDDTGELFF. Written as DNA, the CDR3 is TGCGCCAGCAGTGAGTCGGAGGGGGATGACACCGGGGAGCTGTTTTTT.

The chain recombines TRBV5-1 with TRBJ2-2; D may correspond to TRBD1 or TRBD2 (6 bases each). The V gene's germline CDR1 is SGHRS and CDR2 YFSETQ. V was clipped by 4 bases and J by 4 bases, with 20 bases between them. This CDR3 contains 17 residues. CDR3 region: CASSPLSGAVSTGELFF. Written as DNA, the CDR3 is TGCGCCAGCAGCCCACTATCGGGGGCGGTCAGCACCGGGGAGCTGTTTTTT.